This T cell receptor beta chain was sequenced for a study of CD8 T cells in Susac syndrome (dated by TCRdb to between 2017 and 2020). Regarding the complete study: Repertoire sequencing was used to test whether CD8+ T cell activation and differentiation in Susac syndrome was antigen driven. Broad study findings and their caveats: The number of individuals in the TCR sequencing and HLA analysis was acknowledged as relatively small.

RNA was extracted using the RNeasy kit, and about 0.45 to 1 ug of the RNA was reverse transcribed with random hexamers. The immunoSEQ multiplex PCR assay, covering 54 Vbeta and 13 Jbeta segments, was used to amplify TCR beta CDR3 regions. To correct PCR amplification bias, a synthetic template baseline was used for both primer optimization and computational correction. In the source study's methods: Reads were annotated to V, D and J genes per IMGT and analyzed with immunoSEQ Analyzer, keeping only productive sequences. To calculate clonality, Shannon entropy was normalized by log2 of the number of productive unique sequences and then subtracted from one. Public and private clones were assessed among the 100 most prevalent clones of each patient and control. A clone was defined as Susac-specific if it was absent from the healthy and MS cohorts, from roughly 980 published viral clones and from other ImmuneACCESS disease sequences. TCRdb passed the public sequencing reads through fastp at Q25 and MiXCR, retaining productive beta sequences. Identical CDR3 protein sequences are pooled into one entry, listed with their most common genes and DNA. TCRdb assigned the V and J calls; the authors' analysis was not used. The sample includes under 150,000 distinct CDR3 sequences, with about 95% observed a single time. The top ten hold around 0.12% of the sample.

Spanning cysteine to phenylalanine, the CDR3 consists of 16 amino acids. Only the CDR3 DNA stays, 48 bases, in frame from base 1. CDR1 and CDR2 (LGHNA, YSLEER) derive from the germline V gene. V and J lose 6 bases and 4 bases, and a span of 21 bases separates them. Peripheral blood CD8+ and CD4+ T cells from healthy donors, Susac syndrome patients and multiple sclerosis patients were profiled using high-throughput TCR beta sequencing. The multiple sclerosis controls were treatment-naive patients whose relapsing-remitting disease, either stable or active, fulfilled the revised McDonald criteria. Bulk CD8+ and CD4+ T cells were purified by magnetic negative isolation, while CD8+ TEMRA cells were enriched using FACS. Blood was collected in EDTA tubes and processed within 24 hours, with PBMCs isolated through density gradient centrifugation. PBMCs intended for TCR sequencing were frozen in liquid nitrogen and were later thawed in a 37 degrees C water bath. The sorted or isolated CD4+, CD8+ and CD8+ TEMRA cells had a purity of 90% or higher.

This clonotype showed up just once. The target of this receptor is not known. Base-call qualities are not available, and no considerably larger clone is one nucleotide away. One read alone provides weak support. The receptor's source is a human donor with multiple sclerosis. In this chain, TRBV4-3 is recombined with TRBJ1-2; perhaps TRBD1 is the D gene, with 6 bases matching. Specimen: CD4+ T cells from PBMCs. The CDR3 corresponds to CASSPQLGGVGYGYTF. The DNA is TGCGCCAGCAGTCCCCAATTGGGGGGCGTTGGCTATGGCTACACCTTC.